These 28 T cell receptor beta chains share one sample of origin, sequenced in a study of shared clonotypes between healthy human individuals (TCRdb year 2020). The library came from the immunoSEQ multiplex PCR assay. TCRdb obtained this table from immuneACCESS and retained in-frame rearrangements with V and J assigned. These tables miss some clones; where compared with another copy, unresolved V genes account for less than half of the shortfall, and the remainder is unexplained. The sample contains some 470,000 clones, 76% of them found a single time. 10% to 15% of the sample is held by the ten biggest clonotypes. The sequenced sample was PBMCs. The receptors were sampled from a woman between 40 and 50 years old in good health. Some clones in this sample may be carry-over from other donors' samples.

The rearrangement uses TRBV10-2 and TRBJ2-1; perhaps TRBD2 as D (5 bases). This CDR3 region has 13 residues. Looked up from germline, CDR1 is WSHSY and CDR2 is SAAADI. V shed 10 bases and J shed 6 bases, with 16 bases lying between them. In DNA, the CDR3 is TGCGCCACCGCCAATACGGGGTCCAATGAGCAGTTCTTC. Its translation is CATANTGSNEQFF.

The rearrangement joins TRBV28 to TRBJ2-5; 8 bases map to TRBD1. The CDR3 has 15 amino acids. The germline gives CDR1 MDHEN, CDR2 SYDVKM. The junction had 7 bases not matched to a gene; V was cut back by 3 bases and J by 4 bases. This CDR3 reads CASSFSRGLRETQYF. The CDR3 bases are TGTGCCAGCAGTTTCTCCAGGGGGCTGCGAGAGACCCAGTACTTC.

The sample holds a few counts of this clone. The gene calls are TRBV30 and TRBJ1-2; TRBD1 might be the D (5 bases). The CDR3 is 14 residues long. The germline gives CDR1 GTSNPN, CDR2 SVGIG (reference sequence). The V gene lost 0 bases and the J gene lost 1 base, with 9 bases spanning the gap. CDR3 sequence: CAWSVGHNNYGYTF. The CDR3 DNA reads as TGTGCCTGGAGTGTTGGACATAATAACTATGGCTACACCTTC.

In regard to this clone: Other nucleotide sequences in the sample specify the same CDR3. V gene TRBV5-1 combines with J gene TRBJ2-5; TRBD1 or TRBD2 may be the D gene (5 bases each). This CDR3 contains 15 residues. Trimming took 0 bases from V and 2 from J, leaving 11 bases between them. From germline, CDR1 is SGHRS and CDR2 YFSETQ. This CDR3 is CASSLAGTSQETQYF. As DNA, the CDR3 is TGCGCCAGCAGCTTGGCCGGGACCTCTCAAGAGACCCAGTACTTC. The whole variable domain, remainder taken from reference TRBV5-1 and TRBJ2-5, is KAGVTQTPRYLIKTRGQQVTLSCSPISGHRSVSWYQQTPGQGLQFLFEYFSETQRNKGNFPGRFSGRQFSNSRSEMNVSTLELGDSALYLCASSLAGTSQETQYFGPGTRLLVL.

The table lists this clone with a few counts. The same CDR3 can be traced to other DNA sequences in this sample. The genes are TRBV29-1 and TRBJ2-5; 7 nucleotides agree with TRBD1. The CDR3 totals 13 residues. Germline V gives CDR1 SQVTM, CDR2 ANQGSEA. J gave up 1 base and V 4 bases, and 3 bases lay outside the gene matches. The CDR3 DNA follows: TGCAGCGTTGCGGACAGGCGCCAAGAGACCCAGTACTTC. Translation gives CSVADRRQETQYF.

This clone appeared once. The chain combines TRBV7-2 with TRBJ1-3; no reliable D call. Trimming left V 1 base short and J 2 bases short, with 6 bases between. Germline assignment: CDR1 SGHTA and CDR2 FQGNSA. The length of the CDR3 is 14 residues. CDR3 in amino acids: CASSLEAAGNTIYF. For the CDR3, the DNA is TGTGCCAGCAGCTTAGAGGCGGCTGGAAACACCATATATTTT.

The V and J genes are TRBV7-3 and TRBJ2-1, with 9 bases fitting TRBD1. Germline CDR1 and CDR2: SGHTA and FQGTGA. The CDR3 consists of 14 residues. Germline trimming cut 5 bases from V and 8 bases from J; bases unmatched to any gene: 7. The CDR3, as DNA: TGTGCCAGCAGCCTGGGACAGGGTAGTGATGAGCAGTTCTTC. Amino acids: CASSLGQGSDEQFF. The entire variable domain, with the rest obtained from reference TRBV7-3 and TRBJ2-1, is as follows: GAGVSQTPSNKVTEKGKYVELRCDPISGHTALYWYRQSLGQGPEFLIYFQGTGAADDSGLPNDRFFAVRPEGSVSTLKIQRTERGDSAVYLCASSLGQGSDEQFFGPGTRLTVL.

This chain connects TRBV29-1 to TRBJ2-7; either TRBD1 or TRBD2 may fit D (6 bases each). V shed 3 bases and J shed 4 bases, with 16 bases lying between them. CDR3 length: 14 residues. Germline V CDR1 and CDR2: SQVTM, ANQGSEA. The DNA of the CDR3 is TGCAGCGTTGAGGGGGGCAGGGGAGGATACGAGCAGTACTTC. It yields the protein CSVEGGRGGYEQYF.

This chain links TRBV18 with TRBJ2-1; no clear D gene. Trimming cost V 2 bases and J 7 bases, with 6 bases left between them. The germline CDR1 and CDR2 sequences are KGHSH and LQKENI. The CDR3 sequence is 12 residues long. CDR3 in DNA: TGTGCCAGCTCACCAGTTGCAAATGAGCAGTTCTTC. Protein sequence: CASSPVANEQFF.

The CDR3 nucleotides are TGCAGCGCGGGTCAGGAGGGGGCCTACGAGCAGTACTTC. This codes for CSAGQEGAYEQYF. The chain links TRBV29-1 to TRBJ2-7; D is possibly TRBD1 or TRBD2 (6 bases each). CDR1 and CDR2 from the germline V gene are SQVTM and ANQGSEA. V lost 7 bases, J lost 2 bases, and 15 bases lay in between. The length of the CDR3 is 13 residues.

The chain carries TRBV30 and TRBJ2-1; TRBD1 matches at 7 bases. Germline-derived CDR1 and CDR2 are GTSNPN and SVGIG (reference sequence). V shed 3 bases, J shed 0 bases, and the junction held 8 bases outside the gene matches. The CDR3 contains 16 residues. Here the CDR3 DNA reads TGTGCCTGGAGCTCCATGGGACAGAACTCCTACAATGAGCAGTTCTTC. This encodes CAWSSMGQNSYNEQFF.

J is TRBJ2-7 and V is TRBV2, with TRBD2 as a possible D gene (6 bases). Germline V gene lookup returns CDR1 SNHLY and CDR2 FYNNEI. Trimming took off 3 bases at V and 5 bases at J, with 14 bases between the two ends. The CDR3 has 14 residues. In DNA form, the CDR3 reads TGTGCCAGCAGTGAGGGGGGACGGGGAAACGAGCAGTACTTC. Translation gives CASSEGGRGNEQYF.

CDR3 loop: CASKVGTGTYEQYF. The DNA for the CDR3 is TGTGCCAGCAAAGTTGGGACAGGGACCTACGAGCAGTACTTC. The chain combines TRBV28 with TRBJ2-7; 9 positions match TRBD1. After removal of 7 bases from V and 2 bases from J, the junction contained 6 bases not matched to a gene. The CDR3 runs to 14 residues. The germline gives CDR1 MDHEN, CDR2 SYDVKM.

This clone was seen a few times. The chain joins TRBV5-4 to TRBJ2-3; TRBD1 aligns across 7 bases. From germline, CDR1 is SGHNT and CDR2 YYREEE (reference sequence). The V segment lost 2 bases and the J segment 6 bases; nucleotides outside the gene matches: 6. The length of the CDR3 is 14 residues. DNA of the CDR3: TGTGCCAGCAGCTTAAGACAGGGTTCCGATACGCAGTATTTT. It is translated as CASSLRQGSDTQYF.

The chain recombines TRBV6-6 with TRBJ1-5; the D gene is possibly TRBD1 (5 bases). In germline, CDR1 is MNHNY, CDR2 SVGAGI (reference sequence). CDR3 length equals 13 residues. V was cut by 7 bases and J by 3 bases, with 10 bases left in between. The CDR3 sequence is CASIQENNQPQHF. CDR3 DNA: TGTGCCAGCATACAGGAGAACAATCAGCCCCAGCATTTT.

In this sample, this clone turned up once. DNA of the CDR3: TGTGCCAGCAGCTTCTCGGGATACTCTGGAAACACCATATATTTT. It specifies CASSFSGYSGNTIYF. The chain recombines TRBV5-6 with TRBJ1-3; D unclear. V lost 2 bases, J lost 0 bases, and 9 bases lay in between. Germline lookup yields CDR1 SGHDT and CDR2 YYEEEE. CDR3 length: 15 residues.

The sample holds many counts of this clone. V gene TRBV29-1 combines with J gene TRBJ2-7; weak D call: TRBD2 (6 bases). Trimming shortened V by 6 bases and J by 0 bases, and 12 bases separated the two germline ends. In germline, CDR1 is SQVTM, CDR2 ANQGSEA. The CDR3 spans 13 residues. CDR3: CSVIRDSSYEQYF. DNA of the CDR3: TGCAGCGTCATCCGGGACTCCTCCTACGAGCAGTACTTC.

DNA of the CDR3: TGTGCCAGCACGTCTGGAGGTCTGACTTCCTACGAGCAGTACTTC. This encodes CASTSGGLTSYEQYF. V is TRBV7-2 and J is TRBJ2-7, with D perhaps TRBD2 (5 bases). The CDR3 extends over 15 amino acids. V lost 7 bases to trimming and J lost 1 base, with 17 bases between them. Germline CDR1 is SGHTA and CDR2 is FQGNSA.

V gene TRBV4-2 combines with J gene TRBJ1-2; no clear D gene. The CDR3 covers 12 residues. Germline lookup yields CDR1 LGHNA and CDR2 YNFKEQ. V was pared by 0 bases and J by 8 bases, with 7 bases between. The CDR3 sequence is CASSQDLQGYTF. Here the CDR3 DNA reads TGTGCCAGCAGCCAAGATTTACAAGGCTACACCTTC.

A few counts support this clone. V is TRBV6-5 and J is TRBJ2-1; D may be TRBD2 (6 bases). The CDR3 totals 15 residues. Deletions cut 0 bases from V and 0 bases from J, with 6 bases between. CDR1 and CDR2 from the germline V gene are MNHEY and SVGAGI. The CDR3 here is CASSYSRDSYNEQFF. The CDR3 region has the DNA TGTGCCAGCAGTTACTCGCGGGACTCCTACAATGAGCAGTTCTTC.

Comments on this clone: Within the sample, other DNA sequences also encode this same CDR3. The rearrangement uses TRBV5-1 and TRBJ2-7, with 8 bases identical to TRBD2. Germline CDR1 is SGHRS and CDR2 is YFSETQ. This CDR3 contains 14 residues. J gave up 0 bases and V 3 bases, and 2 bases lay outside the gene matches. CDR3 sequence reads: CASSSSGSSYEQYF. For the CDR3, the DNA is TGCGCCAGCAGCTCTAGCGGGTCCTCCTACGAGCAGTACTTC.

This chain uses TRBV6-1 with TRBJ2-5, with 11 bases identical to TRBD2. The junction had 9 bases not matched to a gene; V was cut back by 4 bases and J by 2 bases. Germline V gene data show CDR1 as MNHNS and CDR2 as SASEGT. CDR3 size: 17 residues. CDR3 amino acids: CASSGGLAEILQETQYF. CDR3 nucleotide sequence: TGTGCCAGCAGTGGGGGACTAGCGGAGATACTTCAAGAGACCCAGTACTTC.

The chain couples TRBV5-4 to TRBJ2-7, with unresolved D. Germline CDR1 SGHNT, CDR2 YYREEE (reference sequence). The CDR3 is made up of 13 amino acids. The V end lost 4 bases, the J end lost 2 bases, and 10 bases lay between the germline ends. The CDR3 bases are TGTGCCAGCAGCACTGACCCGGCCTACGAGCAGTACTTC. Protein product: CASSTDPAYEQYF.

The genes are TRBV6-9 and TRBJ2-7, with 13 nucleotides matching TRBD2. V lost 5 bases and J lost 7; bases outside the gene matches: 23. CDR3 length: 20 residues. Germline CDR1 and CDR2: MNHGY and SVAAGI. Here the CDR3 reads CASSPYFTSGRASPLSEQYF. The CDR3 region has the DNA TGTGCCAGCAGTCCGTACTTTACTAGCGGGAGGGCTTCCCCTTTGAGTGAGCAGTACTTC.

The chain carries TRBV27 and TRBJ2-6; weak D call: TRBD2 (6 bases). The CDR3 covers 15 residues. Between the trimmed V and J ends, which lost 2 bases and 3 bases, there was a span of 8 bases. In germline, CDR1 is MNHEY, CDR2 SMNVEV (reference sequence). The CDR3 is CASSLGGIGANVLTF. The CDR3 bases are TGTGCCAGCAGTTTAGGGGGGATTGGGGCCAACGTCCTGACTTTC.

This clone showed up just a few times. This chain joins TRBV18 and TRBJ2-5, with TRBD1 identical over 7 bases. The germline gives CDR1 KGHSH, CDR2 LQKENI. The CDR3 is made up of 14 amino acids. The trim removed 2 bases at V and 4 bases at J, leaving 4 bases unmatched. CDR3 nucleotides: TGTGCCAGCTCACCATCACAGGGGTTAGAGACCCAGTACTTC. Residues: CASSPSQGLETQYF.

CDR3 nucleotide sequence: TGTGCCAGCAGGCGTTCCGGGACGGCTAGCACAGATACGCAGTATTTT. Its translation: CASRRSGTASTDTQYF. V usage is TRBV5-6 and J usage is TRBJ2-3, with D perhaps matching TRBD1 or TRBD2 (5 bases each). Trimming took off 5 bases at V and 0 bases at J, with 16 bases between the two ends. The length of the CDR3 is 16 residues. The germline V gene has CDR1 SGHDT and CDR2 YYEEEE.

V usage is TRBV15 and J usage is TRBJ2-7, with 9 positions matching TRBD1. The CDR3 totals 14 residues. Germline V lookup: CDR1 LNHNV, CDR2 YYDKDF (reference sequence). Trimming took 4 bases from V and 4 from J; bases not matched to a gene: 5. CDR3 nucleotides: TGTGCCACCAGCAAGGGACAGGGATTGTACGAGCAGTACTTC. It specifies CATSKGQGLYEQYF.